This paragraph reports one T cell receptor (beta chain). Its antigen is undetermined. This sample is drawn from a study of T cells in Graves' hyperthyroidism and ophthalmopathy. Study findings and constraints: Most thyroid clonotypes expanded above 0.001 appeared in blood too.

What was amplified from RNA transcripts were TCR beta CDR3 regions. The study used the HTBI primer set for a first-round RT-PCR of the TCR CDR3. A single record per CDR3 protein comes from TCRdb applying MiXCR to the multiplex PCR reads. Of 530,000 or so distinct CDR3 sequences in the sample, approximately 25% were seen once. In germline, CDR1 is SGHAT, CDR2 FQNNGV. Trimming took off 6 bases at V and 8 bases at J, with 16 bases between the two ends. The CDR3 extends over 13 amino acids. The clonotype originates from a woman in her 30s with Graves' ophthalmopathy. The chain combines TRBV11-2 with TRBJ1-2; D is uncertain. The sequencing sample was made of blood. The CDR3 DNA reads TGTGCCAGCAGACCAGACGGGGTTGGAGGCTACACCTTC. It is translated as CASRPDGVGGYTF.